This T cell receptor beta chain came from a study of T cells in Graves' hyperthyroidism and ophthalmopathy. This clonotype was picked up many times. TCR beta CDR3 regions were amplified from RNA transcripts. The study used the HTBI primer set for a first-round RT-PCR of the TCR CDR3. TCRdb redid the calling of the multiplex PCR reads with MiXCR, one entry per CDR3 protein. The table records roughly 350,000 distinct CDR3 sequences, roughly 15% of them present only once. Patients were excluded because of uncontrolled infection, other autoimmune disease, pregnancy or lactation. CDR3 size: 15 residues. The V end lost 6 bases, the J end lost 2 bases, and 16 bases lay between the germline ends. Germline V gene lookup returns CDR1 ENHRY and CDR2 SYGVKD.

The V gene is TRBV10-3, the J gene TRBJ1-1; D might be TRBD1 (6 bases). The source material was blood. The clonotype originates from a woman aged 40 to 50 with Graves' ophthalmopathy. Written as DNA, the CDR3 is TGTGCCATCAGGAAGCACAGGGAGGAAAACACTGAAGCTTTCTTT. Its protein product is CAIRKHREENTEAFF.